This TCR beta chain is drawn from a study of molecular identifiers for immune sequencing clone quantification. In its sample, this clonotype was seen a few times. The CDR3 loop spans 15 amino acids. Germline V lookup: CDR1 LGHNA, CDR2 YSLEER. V dropped 0 bases and J dropped 0 bases, with 9 bases sitting between them. MiXCR was run by TCRdb on the PCR reads, yielding one entry per CDR3 protein. The data contain approximately 320,000 distinct CDR3 sequences, roughly 24% of them seen just once; the ten biggest clones take up about 0.71%. The clonotype was recovered from a human donor in good health. Some libraries in this study had Jurkat cell RNA spiked in. The genes are TRBV4-3 and TRBJ2-7; D call uncertain. Sequenced input: naive CD8+ T cells from blood, with Jurkat cell RNA spiked in. Regarding subset: FACS-sorted CD8+CD4-CCR7+CD45RA+ naive T cells. This CDR3 reads CASSQEKGNSYEQYF. For the CDR3, the DNA is TGCGCCAGCAGCCAAGAGAAAGGCAACTCCTACGAGCAGTACTTC.